This T cell receptor (beta chain) was observed in a study of Graves' ophthalmopathy and Graves' hyperthyroidism (dated by TCRdb to 2016 to 2019). Some background on the complete study: Peripheral blood samples were taken at the time of initial diagnosis, before any treatment was given. In total, around 140 blood samples were TCR-sequenced: around 42 ophthalmopathy, about 75 hyperthyroidism and some 17 hyperthyroidism-to-ophthalmopathy patients. After sampling, hyperthyroidism patients received methimazole starting at 30 mg daily, and ophthalmopathy patients received high-dose intravenous methylprednisolone. The 75 to 100 discovery patients were divided at random into training and test sets in a 7:3 ratio. To explore V-J signatures distinguishing ophthalmopathy from hyperthyroidism, a discovery set of approximately 100 patients (roughly 45 ophthalmopathy, roughly 56 stable hyperthyroidism) was enrolled. For independent validation, a separate cohort was made up of 18 hyperthyroidism patients plus 17 patients who later progressed from hyperthyroidism to ophthalmopathy. In over 5 hyperthyroidism patients, the T-cell repertoire of thyroid tissue was compared with the T-cell repertoire of blood. TCR beta repertoire signatures were used to distinguish Graves' ophthalmopathy from Graves' hyperthyroidism and to predict progression to ophthalmopathy.

About this clonotype: It lacks a known antigen. Base qualities are not recorded, but no much larger clone differs from it by a single base.

General conclusions and limits of the study: In validation, the model predicted ophthalmopathy progression with about 71% sensitivity and approximately 78% specificity; more than ten predicted patients were CT-confirmed with GO in a median of about 7.1 months. The 13-signature model separated ophthalmopathy from stable hyperthyroidism with approximately 85% sensitivity and 81% to 82% specificity in cross-validation, and 80%/75% in the test set. Sample size was not predetermined statistically, and investigators were not blinded to group allocation. Most expanded thyroid clonotypes with a frequency above 0.001 also appeared in blood, which suggests that blood repertoires may reflect the immune response in the thyroid.

For repertoire sequencing, the TCR beta CDR3 regions were amplified from RNA transcripts. A first-round RT-PCR used HTBI primers with the Qiagen OneStep RT-PCR kit, followed by a second-round multiplex PCR, size selection and purification. Libraries were sequenced on an Illumina HiSeq2000 using paired-end 100 bp reads. The authors' analysis ran thus. SOAPnuke was used to process the reads, removing any read that contained adapters or uncalled bases, had a mean Phred below 15, or lacked an exact match to the constant primer or identifier. COPE v1.2.5 was used to merge the high-quality paired reads. Each unique nucleotide sequence was treated as a clonotype, and MiTCR v1.1 was used to align the clonotypes to the IMGT TRB V, D and J references. The analysis was limited to V-J combinations with a frequency above 0.0001, which together covered over 99% of the repertoires. For each V-J combination, a TCR clonal expansion and chaos score was defined as the ratio of F50 clonal expansion to chaos observed in the TCRdist matrix. Welch's t-statistics and random forest were used to reduce the features to 13 V-J combinations, which were then used as input to a naive Bayes classifier. Thyroid-blood repertoire similarity was quantified with the Morisita-Horn index. TCRdb redid the processing of the public reads, applying fastp at Q25 and MiXCR, and retained in-frame beta chains. Identical CDR3 proteins give one entry, which carries the most common genes and DNA. The V and J calls shown here were made by TCRdb, not taken from the authors' results. The sample includes 350,000 to 400,000 distinct CDR3 sequences, with 15% to 20% observed a single time. The ten largest clones add up to about 1.6% of the sample.

The ophthalmopathy patients had moderately to severely active disease, with a Clinical Activity Score of 3 or higher, a NOSPECS grade of 4 or higher, and a disease duration of less than 3 months. Patients with other autoimmune diseases, uncontrolled infections, pregnancy or lactation were excluded. Diagnosis was based on clinical symptoms, serum thyroxine, TRAb, thyroid ultrasound and orbital computed tomography. Ficoll-Paque density gradient centrifugation was used to isolate PBMCs from about 9.4 ml of fresh peripheral blood. Total RNA was extracted using Trizol reagent, and RNA quality was checked on an Agilent 2100 Bioanalyzer. The germline V gene gives CDR1 as SNHLY and CDR2 as FYNNEI. CDR3 length: 15 amino acids, cysteine to phenylalanine. The kept DNA is CDR3 alone, 45 bases in frame from the first base. Trimming leaves V shorter by 3 bases and J shorter by 4 bases, with the junction holding 7 bases beyond the gene matches.

In this chain, TRBV2 is recombined with TRBJ2-7; 9 nucleotides in the junction match TRBD2. This TCR derives from a woman aged 18 to 35 with Graves' ophthalmopathy. Donor details come from another sample of the same person, matched by shared clones. The sample comprised peripheral blood. The DNA sequence follows: TGTGCCAGCAGTGATTGGGCTAGCGGGAAATACGAGCAGTACTTC. This encodes CASSDWASGKYEQYF.